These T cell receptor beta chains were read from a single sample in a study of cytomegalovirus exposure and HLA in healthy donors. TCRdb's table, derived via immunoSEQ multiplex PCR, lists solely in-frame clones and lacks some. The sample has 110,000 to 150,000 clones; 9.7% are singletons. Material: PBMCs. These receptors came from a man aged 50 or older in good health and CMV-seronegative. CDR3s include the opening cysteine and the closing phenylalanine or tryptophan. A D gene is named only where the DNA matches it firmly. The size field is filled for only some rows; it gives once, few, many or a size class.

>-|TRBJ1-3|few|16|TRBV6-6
CASSISRGVAGNTIYF
TGTGCCAGCAGTATCAGCAGGGGAGTTGCTGGAAACACCATATATTTT
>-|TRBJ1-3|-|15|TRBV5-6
CASSSTEFSGNTIYF
TGTGCCAGCAGCTCCACGGAGTTTTCTGGAAACACCATATATTTT
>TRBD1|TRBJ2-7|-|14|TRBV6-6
CASSLGQGFYEQYF
TGTGCCAGCAGTCTGGGACAGGGGTTCTACGAGCAGTACTTC
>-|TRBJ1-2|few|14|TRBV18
CASSPLDMADGYTF
TGTGCCAGCTCACCACTGGACATGGCGGATGGCTACACCTTC
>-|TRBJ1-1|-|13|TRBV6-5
CASSPGRDTEAFF
TGTGCCAGCAGTCCAGGGAGGGACACTGAAGCTTTCTTT
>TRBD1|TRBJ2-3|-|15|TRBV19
CASSIGTEPTDTQYF
TGTGCCAGTAGTATTGGGACAGAACCCACAGATACGCAGTATTTT
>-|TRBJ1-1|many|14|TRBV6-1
CASSDREAYTEAFF
TGTGCCAGCAGTGACAGGGAGGCGTACACTGAAGCTTTCTTT
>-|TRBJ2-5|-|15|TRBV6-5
CASSYGSGYQETQYF
TGTGCCAGCAGTTACGGGTCAGGGTACCAAGAGACCCAGTACTTC
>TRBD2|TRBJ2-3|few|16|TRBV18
CASSPPALAGGDTQYF
TGTGCCAGCTCACCACCGGCCTTAGCGGGGGGGGATACGCAGTATTTT
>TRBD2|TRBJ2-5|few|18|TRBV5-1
CASALRASSGRAAETQYF
TGCGCCAGCGCCCTAAGGGCATCTAGCGGGAGGGCCGCAGAGACCCAGTACTTC
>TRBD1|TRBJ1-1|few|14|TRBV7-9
CASRIQGQSTEAFF
TGTGCCAGCAGAATACAGGGGCAGAGCACTGAAGCTTTCTTT
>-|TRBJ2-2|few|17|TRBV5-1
CASSLNQGPSGTGELFF
TGCGCCAGCAGCTTGAATCAGGGCCCTTCCGGCACCGGGGAGCTGTTTTTT
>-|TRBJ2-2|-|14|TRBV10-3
CAISVGTAPGELFF
TGTGCCATCAGTGTAGGGACTGCACCCGGGGAGCTGTTTTTT
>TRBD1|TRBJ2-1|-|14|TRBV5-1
CASSLGTGNNEQFF
TGCGCCAGCAGCTTGGGGACAGGCAACAATGAGCAGTTCTTC
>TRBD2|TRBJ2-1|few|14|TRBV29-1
CSGEDSGIGREQFF
TGCAGCGGGGAGGATAGCGGGATAGGTCGTGAGCAGTTCTTC
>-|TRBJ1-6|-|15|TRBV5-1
CASSLDSLYNSPLHF
TGCGCCAGCAGCCTCGACAGCCTCTATAATTCACCCCTCCACTTT
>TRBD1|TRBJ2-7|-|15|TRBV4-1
CASSLAGTGAHEQYF
TGCGCCAGCAGCCTGGCCGGGACAGGGGCTCACGAGCAGTACTTC
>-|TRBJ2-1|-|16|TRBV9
CASSVVLEASYNEQFF
TGTGCCAGCAGCGTAGTCCTAGAGGCCTCCTACAATGAGCAGTTCTTC
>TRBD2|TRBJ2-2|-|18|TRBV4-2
CASSQDPLAGGNTGELFF
TGTGCCAGCAGCCAAGATCCGCTAGCGGGTGGGAACACCGGGGAGCTGTTTTTT
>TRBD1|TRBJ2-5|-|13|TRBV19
CASSLDRGETQYF
TGTGCCAGTAGTTTAGACAGGGGCGAGACCCAGTACTTC
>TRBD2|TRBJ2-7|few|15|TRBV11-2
CASSLAASGSYEQYF
TGTGCCAGCAGTCTAGCCGCTAGCGGGAGCTACGAGCAGTACTTC
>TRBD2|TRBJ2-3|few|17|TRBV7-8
CASSLELTSGRSDTQYF
TGTGCCAGCAGCTTGGAGTTGACTAGCGGGAGGTCAGATACGCAGTATTTT
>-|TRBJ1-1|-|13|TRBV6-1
CASSPRGGTEAFF
TGTGCCAGCAGTCCGAGGGGGGGCACTGAAGCTTTCTTT
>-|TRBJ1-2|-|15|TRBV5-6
CASSFGQQSNYGYTF
TGTGCCAGCAGCTTCGGACAGCAATCTAACTATGGCTACACCTTC
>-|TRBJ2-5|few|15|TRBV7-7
CASSFYVGGQETQYF
TGTGCTAGCAGCTTTTACGTAGGCGGGCAAGAGACCCAGTACTTC
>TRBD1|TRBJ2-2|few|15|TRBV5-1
CASSRGQGIDGELFF
TGCGCCAGCAGCAGGGGACAGGGGATCGACGGGGAGCTGTTTTTT
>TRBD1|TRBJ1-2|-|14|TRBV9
CASSRDRGAYGYTF
TGTGCCAGCAGCCGGGACAGGGGGGCCTATGGCTACACCTTC
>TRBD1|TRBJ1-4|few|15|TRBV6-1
CASRDRGTINEKLFF
TGTGCCAGCAGGGACAGGGGAACAATTAATGAAAAACTGTTTTTT
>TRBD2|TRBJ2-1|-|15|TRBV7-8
CASSLAGRAYNEQFF
TGTGCCAGCAGCTTAGCCGGGAGGGCCTACAATGAGCAGTTCTTC
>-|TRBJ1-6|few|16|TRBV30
CAWSGTAKRYNSPLHF
TGTGCCTGGAGTGGGACAGCAAAAAGATATAATTCACCCCTCCACTTT